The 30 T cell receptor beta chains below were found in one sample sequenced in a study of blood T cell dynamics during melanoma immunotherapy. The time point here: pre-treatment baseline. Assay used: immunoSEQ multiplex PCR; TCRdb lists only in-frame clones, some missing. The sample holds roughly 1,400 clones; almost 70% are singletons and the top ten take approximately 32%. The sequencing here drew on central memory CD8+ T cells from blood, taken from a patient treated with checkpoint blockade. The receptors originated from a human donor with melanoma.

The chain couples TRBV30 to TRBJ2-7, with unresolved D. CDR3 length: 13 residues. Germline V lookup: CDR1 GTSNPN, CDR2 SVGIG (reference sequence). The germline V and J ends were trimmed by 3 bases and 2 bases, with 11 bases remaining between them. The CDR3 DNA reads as TGTGCCTGGAGCCCGTCTATGACCTACGAGCAGTACTTC. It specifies CAWSPSMTYEQYF. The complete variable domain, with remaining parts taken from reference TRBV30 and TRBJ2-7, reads SQTIHQWPATLVQPVGSPLSLECTVEGTSNPNLYWYRQAAGRGLQLLFYSVGIGQISSEVPQNLSASRPQDRQFILSSKKLLLSDSGFYLCAWSPSMTYEQYFGPGTRLTVT.

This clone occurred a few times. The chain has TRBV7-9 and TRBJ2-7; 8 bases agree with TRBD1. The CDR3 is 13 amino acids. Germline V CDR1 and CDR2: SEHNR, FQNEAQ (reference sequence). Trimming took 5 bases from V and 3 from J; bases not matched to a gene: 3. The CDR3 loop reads CASSDGTGYEQYF. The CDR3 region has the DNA TGTGCCAGCAGCGACGGGACAGGCTACGAGCAGTACTTC.

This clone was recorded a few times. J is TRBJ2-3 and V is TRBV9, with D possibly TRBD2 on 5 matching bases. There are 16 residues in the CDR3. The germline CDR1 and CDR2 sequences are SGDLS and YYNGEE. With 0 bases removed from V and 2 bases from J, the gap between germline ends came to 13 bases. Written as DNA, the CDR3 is TGTGCCAGCAGCGTAGCAGCGGCATTGTACACAGATACGCAGTATTTT. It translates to CASSVAAALYTDTQYF.

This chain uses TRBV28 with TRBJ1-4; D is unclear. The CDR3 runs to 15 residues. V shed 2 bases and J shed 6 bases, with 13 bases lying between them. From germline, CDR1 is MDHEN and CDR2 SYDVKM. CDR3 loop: CASSLLPRGYEKLFF. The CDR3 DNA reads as TGTGCCAGCAGTTTACTCCCCAGAGGCTATGAAAAACTGTTTTTT. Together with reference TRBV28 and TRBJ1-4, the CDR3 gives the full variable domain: DVKVTQSSRYLVKRTGEKVFLECVQDMDHENMFWYRQDPGLGLRLIYFSYDVKMKEKGDIPEGYSVSREKKERFSLILESASTNQTSMYLCASSLLPRGYEKLFFGSGTQLSVL.

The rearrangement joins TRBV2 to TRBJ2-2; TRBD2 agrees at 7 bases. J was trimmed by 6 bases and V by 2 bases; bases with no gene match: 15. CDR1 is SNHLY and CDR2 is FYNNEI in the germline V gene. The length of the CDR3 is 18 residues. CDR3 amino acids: CASSEMGEGLLFPGELFF. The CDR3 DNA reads TGTGCCAGCAGTGAAATGGGGGAGGGGTTGCTATTCCCCGGGGAGCTGTTTTTT.

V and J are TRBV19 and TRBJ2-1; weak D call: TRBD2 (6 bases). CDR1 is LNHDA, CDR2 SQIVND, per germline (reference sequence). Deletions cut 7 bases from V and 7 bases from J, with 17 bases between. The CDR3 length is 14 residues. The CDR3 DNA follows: TGTGCCAGTACCGGGGTCTCTAGCGAGAATGAGCAGTTCTTC. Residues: CASTGVSSENEQFF.

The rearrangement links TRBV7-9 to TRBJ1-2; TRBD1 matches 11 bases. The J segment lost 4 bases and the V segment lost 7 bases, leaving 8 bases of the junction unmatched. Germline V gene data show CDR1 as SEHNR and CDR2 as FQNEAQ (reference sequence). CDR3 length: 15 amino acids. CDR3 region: CASTPGTGGPYGYTF. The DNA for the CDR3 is TGTGCCAGCACCCCGGGGACAGGGGGGCCCTATGGCTACACCTTC.

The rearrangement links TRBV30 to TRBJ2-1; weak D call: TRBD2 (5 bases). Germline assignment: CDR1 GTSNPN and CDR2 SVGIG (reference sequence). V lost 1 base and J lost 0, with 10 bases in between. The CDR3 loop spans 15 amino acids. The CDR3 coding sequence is TGTGCCTGGAGTGATCTAGCTAGCTCCTACAATGAGCAGTTCTTC. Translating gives CAWSDLASSYNEQFF.

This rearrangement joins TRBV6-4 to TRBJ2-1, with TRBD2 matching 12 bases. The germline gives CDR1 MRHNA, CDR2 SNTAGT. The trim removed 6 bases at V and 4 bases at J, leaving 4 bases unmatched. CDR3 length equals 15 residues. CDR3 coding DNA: TGTGCCAGCAGCGCTGGGACTAGCGGGTACAATGAGCAGTTCTTC. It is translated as CASSAGTSGYNEQFF.

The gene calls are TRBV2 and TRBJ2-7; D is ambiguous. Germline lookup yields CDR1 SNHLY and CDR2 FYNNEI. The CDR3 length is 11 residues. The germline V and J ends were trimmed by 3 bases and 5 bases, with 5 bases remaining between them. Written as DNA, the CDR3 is TGTGCCAGCAGTGATTCGAACGAGCAGTACTTC. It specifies CASSDSNEQYF.

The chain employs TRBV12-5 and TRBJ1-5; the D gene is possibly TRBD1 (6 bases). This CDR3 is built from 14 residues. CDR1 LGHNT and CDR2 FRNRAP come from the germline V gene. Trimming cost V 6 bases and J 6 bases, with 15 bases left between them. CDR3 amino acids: CASGADGGRQPQHF. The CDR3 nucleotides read TGTGCTAGTGGCGCAGACGGGGGGCGTCAGCCCCAGCATTTT.

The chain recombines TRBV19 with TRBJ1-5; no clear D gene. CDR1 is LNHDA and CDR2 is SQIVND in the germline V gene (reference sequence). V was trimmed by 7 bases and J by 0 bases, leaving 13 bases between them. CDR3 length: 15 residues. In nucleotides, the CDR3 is TGTGCCAGTAACCCGACCTCCAGTAGCAATCAGCCCCAGCATTTT. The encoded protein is CASNPTSSSNQPQHF.

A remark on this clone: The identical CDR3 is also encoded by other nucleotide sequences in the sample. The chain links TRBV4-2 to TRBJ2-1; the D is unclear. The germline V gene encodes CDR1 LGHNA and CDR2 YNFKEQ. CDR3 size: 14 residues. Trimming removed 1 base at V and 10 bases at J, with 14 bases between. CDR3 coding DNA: TGTGCCAGCAGCCAAGGGGTATCTAAGGACGAGCAGTTCTTC. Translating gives CASSQGVSKDEQFF.

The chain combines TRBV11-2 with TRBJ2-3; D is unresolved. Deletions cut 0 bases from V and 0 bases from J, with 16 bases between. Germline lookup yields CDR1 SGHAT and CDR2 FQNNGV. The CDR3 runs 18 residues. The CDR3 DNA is TGTGCCAGCAGCTTAGAATTCTTGGCAGAAGCTAGCACAGATACGCAGTATTTT. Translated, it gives CASSLEFLAEASTDTQYF.

The CDR3 sequence is CASSLSAGVEADTQYF. The CDR3 DNA is TGTGCCAGCAGTTTATCGGCAGGCGTCGAAGCAGATACGCAGTATTTT. The rearrangement links TRBV27 to TRBJ2-3; D gene ambiguous. This CDR3 is 16 amino acids long. Trimming left V 0 bases short and J 4 bases short, with 14 bases between. Germline-derived CDR1 and CDR2 are MNHEY and SMNVEV (reference sequence).

This CDR3 is CASSLQGSNSPLHF. In DNA, the CDR3 is TGTGCCAGCAGTTTACAGGGGAGTAATTCACCCCTCCACTTT. The rearrangement links TRBV27 to TRBJ1-6, with D possibly matching TRBD1 (6 bases). Per germline, CDR1 MNHEY and CDR2 SMNVEV (reference sequence). The length of the CDR3 is 14 residues. V lost 2 bases and J 6 bases, leaving 8 bases between the germline ends.

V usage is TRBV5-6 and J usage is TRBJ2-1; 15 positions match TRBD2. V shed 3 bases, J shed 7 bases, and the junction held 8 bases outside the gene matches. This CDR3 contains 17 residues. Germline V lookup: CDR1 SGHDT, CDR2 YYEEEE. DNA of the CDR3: TGTGCCAGCAGCTGGACTAGCGGGAGGGCGGGGGTTAATGAGCAGTTCTTC. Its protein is CASSWTSGRAGVNEQFF.

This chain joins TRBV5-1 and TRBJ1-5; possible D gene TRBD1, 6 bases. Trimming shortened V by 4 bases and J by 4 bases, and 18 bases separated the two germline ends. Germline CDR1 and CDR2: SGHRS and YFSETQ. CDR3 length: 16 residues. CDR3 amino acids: CASSRRPGTPNQPQHF. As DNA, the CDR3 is TGCGCCAGCAGCCGGCGCCCCGGGACACCGAATCAGCCCCAGCATTTT. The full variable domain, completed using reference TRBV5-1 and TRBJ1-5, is KAGVTQTPRYLIKTRGQQVTLSCSPISGHRSVSWYQQTPGQGLQFLFEYFSETQRNKGNFPGRFSGRQFSNSRSEMNVSTLELGDSALYLCASSRRPGTPNQPQHFGDGTRLSIL.

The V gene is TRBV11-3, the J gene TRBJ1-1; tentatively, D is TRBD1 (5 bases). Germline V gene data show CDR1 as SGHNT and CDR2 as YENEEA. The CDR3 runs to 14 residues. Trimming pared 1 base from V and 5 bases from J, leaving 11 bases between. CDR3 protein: CASSLGDAGTEAFF. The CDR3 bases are TGTGCCAGCAGCTTAGGGGACGCTGGGACTGAAGCTTTCTTT.

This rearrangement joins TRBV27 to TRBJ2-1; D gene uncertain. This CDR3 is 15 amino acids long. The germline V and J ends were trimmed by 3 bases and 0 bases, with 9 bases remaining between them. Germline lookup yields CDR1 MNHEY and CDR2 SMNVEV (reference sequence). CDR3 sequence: CASSFGQSSYNEQFF. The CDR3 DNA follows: TGTGCCAGCAGTTTTGGCCAAAGCTCCTACAATGAGCAGTTCTTC.

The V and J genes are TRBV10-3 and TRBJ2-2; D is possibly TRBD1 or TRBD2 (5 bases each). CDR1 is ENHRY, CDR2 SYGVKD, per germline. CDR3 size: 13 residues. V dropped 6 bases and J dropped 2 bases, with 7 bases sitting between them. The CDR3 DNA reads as TGTGCCATCAGGGGACCAAACACCGGGGAGCTGTTTTTT. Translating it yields CAIRGPNTGELFF.

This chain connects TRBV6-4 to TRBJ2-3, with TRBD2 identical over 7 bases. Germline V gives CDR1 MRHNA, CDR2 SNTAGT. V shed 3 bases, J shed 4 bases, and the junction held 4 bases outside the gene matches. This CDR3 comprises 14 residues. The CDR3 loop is CASSEGGSADTQYF. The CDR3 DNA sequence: TGTGCCAGCAGTGAAGGCGGGAGTGCAGATACGCAGTATTTT.

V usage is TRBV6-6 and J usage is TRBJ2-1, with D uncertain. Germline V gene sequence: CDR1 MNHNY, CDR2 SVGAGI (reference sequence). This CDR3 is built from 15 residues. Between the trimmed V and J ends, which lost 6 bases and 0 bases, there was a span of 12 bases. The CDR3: CASRNLRPSYNEQFF. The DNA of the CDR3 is TGTGCCAGCAGAAATCTCCGGCCCTCCTACAATGAGCAGTTCTTC.

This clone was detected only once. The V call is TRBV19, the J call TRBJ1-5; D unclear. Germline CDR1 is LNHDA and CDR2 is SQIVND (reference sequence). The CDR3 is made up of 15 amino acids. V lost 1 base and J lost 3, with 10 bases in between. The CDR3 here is CASSIVLTLNQPQHF. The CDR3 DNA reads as TGTGCCAGTAGTATAGTGTTGACACTCAATCAGCCCCAGCATTTT.

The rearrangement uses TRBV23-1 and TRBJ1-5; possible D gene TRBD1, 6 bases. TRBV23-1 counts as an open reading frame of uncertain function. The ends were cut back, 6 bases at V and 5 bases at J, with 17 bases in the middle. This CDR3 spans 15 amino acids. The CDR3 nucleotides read TGCGCCAGCAGGAGCAGGGTTAAGGGGGATCAGCCCCAGCATTTT. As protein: CASRSRVKGDQPQHF.

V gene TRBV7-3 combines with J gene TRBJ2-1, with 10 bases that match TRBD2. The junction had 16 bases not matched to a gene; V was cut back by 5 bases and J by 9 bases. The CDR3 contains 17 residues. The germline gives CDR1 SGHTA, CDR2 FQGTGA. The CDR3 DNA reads TGTGCCAGCAGCCCAGGGGGTGGGCTAGCGGGAGTAGCTGAGCAGTTCTTC. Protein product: CASSPGGGLAGVAEQFF.

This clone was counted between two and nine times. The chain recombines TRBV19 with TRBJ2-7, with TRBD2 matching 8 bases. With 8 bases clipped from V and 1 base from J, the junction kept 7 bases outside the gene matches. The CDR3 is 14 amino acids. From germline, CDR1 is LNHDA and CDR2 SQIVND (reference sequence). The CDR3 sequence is CASGSGSRSYEQYF. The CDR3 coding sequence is TGTGCCAGTGGAAGCGGGAGTCGGTCCTACGAGCAGTACTTC.

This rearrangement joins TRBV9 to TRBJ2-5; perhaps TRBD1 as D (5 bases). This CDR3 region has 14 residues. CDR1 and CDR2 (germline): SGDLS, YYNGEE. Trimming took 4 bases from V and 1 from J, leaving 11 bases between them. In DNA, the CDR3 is TGTGCCAGCAGCTCAGGTCAGGGCCAAGAGACCCAGTACTTC. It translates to CASSSGQGQETQYF.

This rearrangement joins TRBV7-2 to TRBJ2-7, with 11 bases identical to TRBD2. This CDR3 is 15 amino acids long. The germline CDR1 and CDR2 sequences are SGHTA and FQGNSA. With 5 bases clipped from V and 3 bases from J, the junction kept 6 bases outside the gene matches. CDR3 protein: CASSPPGLADYEQYF. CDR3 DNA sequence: TGTGCCAGCAGCCCCCCGGGACTAGCGGACTACGAGCAGTACTTC.

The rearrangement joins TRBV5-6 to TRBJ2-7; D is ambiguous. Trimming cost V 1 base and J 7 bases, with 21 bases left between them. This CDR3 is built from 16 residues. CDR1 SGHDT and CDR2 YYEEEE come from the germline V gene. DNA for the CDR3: TGTGCCAGCAGCTTGAGGAAGGGTTCATTCCCCGAGGAGCAGTACTTC. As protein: CASSLRKGSFPEEQYF.